The 10 T cell receptor beta chains below were found in one sample sequenced in a study of cytomegalovirus exposure and HLA in healthy donors. PCR primers comprised 60 Vbeta and 13 Jbeta primers. Method: immunoSEQ multiplex PCR; TCRdb's copy keeps in-frame clones and lacks some. Of about 110,000 clones listed, more than 60% are singletons. Material for sequencing was PBMCs. The receptors shown here come from a woman between 35 and 50 years old in good health and CMV-seronegative.

The rearrangement joins TRBV19 to TRBJ2-5; 7 nucleotides line up with TRBD1. The end of the DNA is better explained by TRBJ2-7, so the J call may be wrong. This CDR3 spans 15 amino acids. The germline CDR1 and CDR2 sequences are LNHDA and SQIVND (reference sequence). For the CDR3, the DNA is TGTGCCAGTAGTATCGCCAGGGGGAAAGCCTACGAGCAGTACTTC. It yields the protein CASSIARGKAYEQYF.

This chain uses TRBV18 with TRBJ2-3; TRBD2 aligns across 12 bases. CDR1 is KGHSH, CDR2 LQKENI, per germline. CDR3 length: 16 residues. V lost 6 bases to trimming and J lost 4 bases; unmatched junction nucleotides: 8. For the CDR3, the DNA is TGTGCCAGCTCGCCCCGGCTAGCGGGAGGGCCAGATACGCAGTATTTT. Encoded protein: CASSPRLAGGPDTQYF.

In its sample, this clone was seen a few times. The conserved phenylalanine or tryptophan normally closing the CDR3 is absent here, so this likely arose from a read error. The DNA is omitted, as the CDR3 cannot be located on it reliably, and the CDR3 follows TCRdb's listing. The gene calls are TRBV28 and TRBJ1-1. Germline V gene lookup returns CDR1 MDHEN and CDR2 SYDVKM. Ends included, the CDR3 has 13 residues. The CDR3 spells CASSGEDSRGREL.

A few counts support this clone. The chain combines TRBV2 with TRBJ1-3, with TRBD1 identical over 9 bases. Germline CDR1 reads SNHLY; CDR2 reads FYNNEI. This CDR3 comprises 14 residues. V trimming: 6 bases; J trimming: 7 bases; junction bases outside the gene matches: 7. The CDR3 DNA is TGTGCCAGCAGGAATCCCGGGACAGGGAACACCATATATTTT. It yields the protein CASRNPGTGNTIYF.

This chain links TRBV14 with TRBJ1-2, with D uncertain. Germline V CDR1 and CDR2: SGHDN, FVKESK. The ends were cut back, 4 bases at V and 1 base at J, with 7 bases in the middle. There are 13 residues in the CDR3. CDR3 DNA: TGTGCCAGCAGCCGGGAGCTTAACTATGGCTACACCTTC. Its protein product is CASSRELNYGYTF.

The genes are TRBV7-2 and TRBJ2-7; 11 positions agree with TRBD2. From germline, CDR1 is SGHTA and CDR2 FQGNSA. CDR3 size: 15 residues. The V and J ends lost 2 bases and 0 bases, in that order; junction bases with no gene match: 0. In nucleotides, the CDR3 is TGTGCCAGCAGCTTACTAGCGGGGGGCTCCTACGAGCAGTACTTC. This gives the protein CASSLLAGGSYEQYF.

The count of this clone is one. The gene calls are TRBV28 and TRBJ2-1; TRBD2 aligns across 7 bases. Per germline, CDR1 MDHEN and CDR2 SYDVKM. The V and J ends lost 7 bases and 1 base, in that order; junction bases with no gene match: 10. The CDR3 loop spans 16 amino acids. The CDR3 DNA reads as TGTGCCAGCATCGGCGGGGGAGTGGGGTCCTACAATGAGCAGTTCTTC. Translated, it gives CASIGGGVGSYNEQFF.

The chain combines TRBV7-2 with TRBJ2-1; no firm D call. Germline V CDR1 and CDR2: SGHTA, FQGNSA. The CDR3 extends over 13 amino acids. V was trimmed by 5 bases and J by 0 bases, leaving 5 bases between them. In DNA, the CDR3 is TGTGCCAGCAGCCGGAGCTCCTACAATGAGCAGTTCTTC. It is translated as CASSRSSYNEQFF.

The chain links TRBV15 to TRBJ2-2; D is undetermined. The CDR3 runs to 17 residues. V lost 0 bases, J lost 1 base, and 12 bases lay in between. Germline lookup yields CDR1 LNHNV and CDR2 YYDKDF (reference sequence). The CDR3 region is CATSRDRGRLNTGELFF. Written as DNA, the CDR3 is TGTGCCACCAGCAGAGATCGTGGCAGGTTGAACACCGGGGAGCTGTTTTTT.

This clone has a single count. The chain has TRBV28 and TRBJ1-5; no firm D call. Trimming cost V 2 bases and J 2 bases, with 13 bases left between them. This CDR3 is 16 amino acids long. Germline assignment: CDR1 MDHEN and CDR2 SYDVKM. CDR3 coding DNA: TGTGCCAGCAGTTTAGAGGGCGGACTACGCAATCAGCCCCAGCATTTT. Encoded protein: CASSLEGGLRNQPQHF.